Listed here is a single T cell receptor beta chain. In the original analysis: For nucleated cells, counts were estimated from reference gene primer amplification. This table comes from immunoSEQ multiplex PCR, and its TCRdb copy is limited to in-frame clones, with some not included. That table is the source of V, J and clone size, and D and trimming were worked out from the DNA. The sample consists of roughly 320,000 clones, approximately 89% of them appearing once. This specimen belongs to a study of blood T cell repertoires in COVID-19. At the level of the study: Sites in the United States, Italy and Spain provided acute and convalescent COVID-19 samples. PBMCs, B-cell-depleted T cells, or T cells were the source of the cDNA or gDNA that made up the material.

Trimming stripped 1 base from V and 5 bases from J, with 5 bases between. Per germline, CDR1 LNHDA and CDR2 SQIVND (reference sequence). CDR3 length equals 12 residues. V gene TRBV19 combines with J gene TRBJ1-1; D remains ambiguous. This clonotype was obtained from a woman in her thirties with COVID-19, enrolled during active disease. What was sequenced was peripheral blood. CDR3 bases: TGTGCCAGTAGTATAGCGTCGACTGAAGCTTTCTTT. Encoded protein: CASSIASTEAFF.